These 24 T cell receptor beta chains originate from one sample sequenced in a study of T cells in localized non-small cell lung cancer. Produced via immunoSEQ multiplex PCR; TCRdb's table is partial and in-frame only. The table has 15,000 to 18,000 clones, roughly 86% seen once; the top ten hold 25% to 30%. This sample comprised peripheral blood mononuclear cells, obtained before any cancer treatment. The receptors stem from a male donor aged 60 or over with stage II lung adenocarcinoma.

The rearrangement joins TRBV4-1 to TRBJ1-5; D is perhaps TRBD1 (6 bases). From germline, CDR1 is MGHRA and CDR2 YSYEKL. Deletions cut 0 bases from V and 3 bases from J, with 15 bases between. The CDR3 spans 17 residues. This CDR3 reads CASSQDGAGVYNQPQHF. CDR3 in DNA: TGCGCCAGCAGCCAAGATGGGGCAGGGGTGTACAATCAGCCCCAGCATTTT.

This clone was found once. The chain carries TRBV28 and TRBJ2-7; D may be TRBD1 or TRBD2 (5 bases each). Germline loops: CDR1 MDHEN, CDR2 SYDVKM. Trimming took off 5 bases at V and 3 bases at J, with 8 bases between the two ends. This CDR3 contains 12 residues. The DNA of the CDR3 is TGTGCCAGCAGTCGGGACGGCTACGAGCAGTACTTC. This sequence encodes CASSRDGYEQYF.

The V and J genes are TRBV7-9 and TRBJ1-3, with D possibly being TRBD1 (5 bases). The V gene's germline CDR1 is SEHNR and CDR2 FQNEAQ (reference sequence). The germline V and J ends were trimmed by 3 bases and 2 bases, with 5 bases remaining between them. The CDR3 length is 13 residues. This CDR3 reads CASSFRAGNTIYF. The CDR3 DNA sequence: TGTGCCAGCAGCTTCAGGGCTGGAAACACCATATATTTT.

This clone has just one count. The chain recombines TRBV19 with TRBJ1-1; no clear D. From germline, CDR1 is LNHDA and CDR2 SQIVND (reference sequence). Trimming shortened V by 3 bases and J by 1 base, and 21 bases separated the two germline ends. The CDR3 runs 18 residues. This CDR3 reads CASSIRPGEGTRNTEAFF. DNA of the CDR3: TGTGCCAGTAGTATCCGACCTGGGGAGGGAACTAGGAACACTGAAGCTTTCTTT.

The chain has TRBV11-2 and TRBJ1-2; D is ambiguous. The CDR3 contains 15 residues. Trimming shortened V by 0 bases and J by 2 bases, and 10 bases separated the two germline ends. Per the germline V gene, CDR1 is SGHAT and CDR2 is FQNNGV. DNA for the CDR3: TGTGCCAGCAGCTTAGAACGACGTGGAAACTATGGCTACACCTTC. Translated: CASSLERRGNYGYTF.

This chain joins TRBV6-6 and TRBJ2-3; D might be TRBD1 (6 bases). Per the germline V gene, CDR1 is MNHNY and CDR2 is SVGAGI (reference sequence). The CDR3 length is 13 residues. V was pared by 6 bases and J by 3 bases, with 10 bases between. The CDR3 is CASSYGQTDTQYF. The CDR3 DNA sequence: TGTGCCAGCAGCTACGGACAGACAGATACGCAGTATTTT.

This sequence joins TRBV4-1 and TRBJ1-1; TRBD1 matches at 7 bases. Germline-derived CDR1 and CDR2 are MGHRA and YSYEKL. The trim removed 4 bases at V and 2 bases at J, leaving 4 bases unmatched. This CDR3 is 14 amino acids long. CDR3 in amino acids: CASSRGQDNTEAFF. As DNA, the CDR3 is TGCGCCAGCAGCCGAGGACAGGACAACACTGAAGCTTTCTTT.

The chain joins TRBV10-2 to TRBJ2-3; D is undetermined. The CDR3 length is 11 residues. Germline CDR1 WSHSY, CDR2 SAAADI. The V and J ends lost 6 bases and 3 bases respectively, with 4 bases between them. CDR3 nucleotide sequence: TGCGCCAGCAGAGCGACAGATACGCAGTATTTT. This gives the protein CASRATDTQYF.

This chain links TRBV29-1 with TRBJ1-5; a possible D gene is TRBD1 (5 bases). The CDR3 is made up of 15 amino acids. CDR1 and CDR2 (germline): SQVTM, ANQGSEA. V lost 8 bases, J lost 0 bases, and 17 bases lay in between. The CDR3 nucleotides are TGCAGCTCTGACCTCGGACATTGTAGCAATCAGCCCCAGCATTTT. Its translation is CSSDLGHCSNQPQHF.

The rearrangement uses TRBV7-2 and TRBJ1-1; 8 positions match TRBD1. The CDR3 runs to 16 residues. The V and J ends lost 2 bases and 5 bases, in that order; junction bases with no gene match: 10. Germline loops: CDR1 SGHTA, CDR2 FQGNSA. CDR3 residues: CASSLHDRGVRTEAFF. CDR3 sequence (DNA): TGTGCCAGCAGCTTACACGACAGGGGTGTTAGAACTGAAGCTTTCTTT.

This chain uses TRBV2 with TRBJ2-1, with TRBD2 matching 9 bases. Unmatched junction bases numbered 8, after V lost 9 bases and J lost 5 bases. The V gene's germline CDR1 is SNHLY and CDR2 FYNNEI. The CDR3 spans 14 residues. CDR3 in DNA: TGTGCCAGTAGACTAGCGGCTAACAACAATGAGCAGTTCTTC. Protein: CASRLAANNNEQFF.

The chain couples TRBV10-2 to TRBJ1-1; the D gene is possibly TRBD1 (6 bases). V dropped 5 bases and J dropped 5 bases, with 18 bases sitting between them. The germline gives CDR1 WSHSY, CDR2 SAAADI. The CDR3 length is 15 residues. The DNA for the CDR3 is TGCGCCAGCAGTTTCGTACGGGGGCGGGGGACTGAAGCTTTCTTT. Residues: CASSFVRGRGTEAFF.

V gene TRBV27 combines with J gene TRBJ2-7, with D maybe TRBD2 (5 bases). The CDR3 is 14 residues long. Trimming removed 6 bases from V and 1 base from J, with 13 bases in between. The germline V gene encodes CDR1 MNHEY and CDR2 SMNVEV (reference sequence). CDR3 DNA: TGTGCCAGCAGCCGTACTAGTGCATCCTACGAGCAGTACTTC. Amino acid sequence: CASSRTSASYEQYF.

The gene calls are TRBV5-1 and TRBJ1-2; the match to TRBD1 covers 9 bases. This CDR3 is built from 13 residues. The germline V gene has CDR1 SGHRS and CDR2 YFSETQ. Trimming at V came to 2 bases and at J to 6 bases, leaving 2 bases not matched to a gene. The CDR3 nucleotides are TGCGCCAGCAGCTTCGGGACAGGGAATGGCTACACCTTC. Translation gives CASSFGTGNGYTF.

The V and J genes are TRBV20-1 and TRBJ2-1; D possibly corresponds to TRBD2 (6 bases). Trimming took off 8 bases at V and 6 bases at J, with 11 bases between the two ends. This CDR3 comprises 11 residues. CDR1 DFQATT and CDR2 SNEGSKA come from the germline V gene (reference sequence). CDR3 nucleotide sequence: TGCAGTATTCCGGGGGTCAATGAGCAGTTCTTC. It is translated as CSIPGVNEQFF.

This clone appeared a single time. The chain uses TRBV4-3 and TRBJ2-1; D is uncertain. Trimming removed 1 base from V and 9 bases from J, with 16 bases in between. Germline CDR1 is LGHNA and CDR2 is YSLEER. The CDR3 sequence is 15 residues long. CDR3 in DNA: TGCGCCAGCAGCCAAGGGGCGGCGGATAGGAGTGAGCAGTTCTTC. It encodes CASSQGAADRSEQFF.

This chain connects TRBV27 to TRBJ2-3; 7 bases are shared with TRBD1. CDR3 length: 15 amino acids. V gave up 5 bases and J gave up 3 bases; unmatched junction bases: 8. Germline V lookup: CDR1 MNHEY, CDR2 SMNVEV (reference sequence). The CDR3 coding sequence is TGTGCCAGCAGTAAACCGGGACAGTTAACAGATACGCAGTATTTT. Amino acid sequence: CASSKPGQLTDTQYF.

The chain employs TRBV28 and TRBJ1-2; TRBD1 might be the D (5 bases). V dropped 6 bases and J dropped 4 bases, with 18 bases sitting between them. The CDR3 runs 15 residues. The germline gives CDR1 MDHEN, CDR2 SYDVKM. For the CDR3, the DNA is TGTGCCAGCAGACACGCAGGGAAAGATTTCTATGGCTACACCTTC. This encodes CASRHAGKDFYGYTF.

V is TRBV11-1 and J is TRBJ2-7; D may be TRBD2 (6 bases). The CDR3 spans 17 residues. Germline V lookup: CDR1 SGHAT, CDR2 FQDESV (reference sequence). Trimming took 5 bases from V and 0 from J, leaving 20 bases between them. The CDR3 is CASSPRRERLSSYEQYF. CDR3 in DNA: TGTGCCAGCAGCCCTCGGAGGGAGCGGTTGAGCTCCTACGAGCAGTACTTC. Looking up the rest from reference TRBV11-1 and TRBJ2-7 gives the full variable domain: EAEVAQSPRYKITEKSQAVAFWCDPISGHATLYWYRQILGQGPELLVQFQDESVVDDSQLPKDRFSAERLKGVDSTLKIQPAELGDSAMYLCASSPRRERLSSYEQYFGPGTRLTVT.

The chain joins TRBV12-5 to TRBJ1-2, with TRBD1 identical over 9 bases. CDR3 length equals 14 residues. V was clipped by 4 bases and J by 2 bases; unmatched bases: 2. Germline V gene data show CDR1 as LGHNT and CDR2 as FRNRAP. The chain's CDR3 is CASGSDRGNYGYTF. DNA of the CDR3: TGTGCTAGTGGTTCGGACAGGGGAAACTATGGCTACACCTTC.

Notes on this clone: In the same sample, other DNA sequences code for this CDR3. The chain is built from TRBV2 and TRBJ2-7; no firm D call. The germline V and J ends were trimmed by 7 bases and 1 base, with 14 bases remaining between them. Germline assignment: CDR1 SNHLY and CDR2 FYNNEI. This CDR3 spans 14 amino acids. In DNA, the CDR3 is TGTGCCAGCACCAATGGGTCCTATTCCTACGAGCAGTACTTC. Residues: CASTNGSYSYEQYF.

The chain combines TRBV27 with TRBJ1-1; 11 nucleotides agree with TRBD1. V lost 2 bases, J lost 6 bases, and 8 bases stayed unmatched. Germline-derived CDR1 and CDR2 are MNHEY and SMNVEV (reference sequence). The CDR3 has 16 residues. CDR3 amino acids: CASSLLSGQGAAEAFF. The CDR3 bases are TGTGCCAGCAGTTTACTTTCCGGACAGGGGGCCGCTGAAGCTTTCTTT.

The V call is TRBV29-1, the J call TRBJ1-1; D is undetermined. The V gene lost 0 bases and the J gene lost 10 bases, with 12 bases spanning the gap. Looked up from germline, CDR1 is SQVTM and CDR2 is ANQGSEA. This CDR3 has 12 amino acids. CDR3 in DNA: TGCAGCGTTGAAGACGAAGTATGGGGAGCTTTCTTT. Encoded protein: CSVEDEVWGAFF. The full variable domain, completed using reference TRBV29-1 and TRBJ1-1, is SAVISQKPSRDICQRGTSLTIQCQVDSQVTMMFWYRQQPGQSLTLIATANQGSEATYESGFVIDKFPISRPNLTFSTLTVSNMSPEDSSIYLCSVEDEVWGAFFGQGTRLTVV.

The V call is TRBV2, the J call TRBJ2-6, with D hard to call. The V gene's germline CDR1 is SNHLY and CDR2 FYNNEI. The CDR3 is 14 residues long. V lost 4 bases to trimming and J lost 4 bases, with 8 bases between them. CDR3 nucleotide sequence: TGTGCCAGCAGTGCTGAAAAGGGGGCCAACGTCCTGACTTTC. It yields the protein CASSAEKGANVLTF.